This T cell receptor (beta chain) was sequenced for a study of beta chain features in type 1 diabetes. The CDR3 runs to 12 residues. Germline V lookup: CDR1 GTSNPN, CDR2 SVGIG (reference sequence). The V segment lost 2 bases and the J segment 7 bases; nucleotides outside the gene matches: 2. As regards this clone: Its antigen is as yet unknown.

CD4+ naive, central memory, regulatory and stem cell-like memory cells were sorted via CD45RO/CCR7/CD25/CD127/CD95/CD27. Sort purity for all populations was recorded as exceeding 98%. Whole-study findings and limits: Junctions at VDJ sites from type 1 diabetes patients had fewer insertions and more deletions.

What was sequenced were expressed TCRB transcripts, since all of the isolated RNA had been reverse transcribed. Data came from immunoSEQ multiplex PCR; TCRdb stores just in-frame clones and leaves some out. The sample includes 200,000 to 250,000 clones, around 9.6% seen only once; the top ten take just under 0.035%. Sample: naive CD4+ T cells from blood. The sequence was collected from a young woman in good health. The chain recombines TRBV30 with TRBJ1-2; 9 bases align to TRBD1. The CDR3 loop reads CAWSTGGSGYTF. The CDR3 DNA follows: TGTGCCTGGAGTACAGGGGGCTCTGGCTACACCTTC.